The sequence of this TCR beta chain was determined in a study of blood T cells in healthy people across ages. Broader study findings: Across the age range, TCR beta diversity per million T cells fell in a roughly linear way.

With a J-beta primer mix and a sample-barcoded 5' primer, a second PCR ran about 6 to 11 cycles. TCRdb analysed the 5' RACE reads with MiXCR anew, one entry per CDR3 protein. The sample includes about 900,000 distinct CDR3 sequences, around 49% of them seen just once. Concerning this clonotype itself: Its antigen is currently unknown.

The receptor comes from a man aged 25-45 years in good health. Material for sequencing was blood.

CDR3 residues: CSARTPNSYEQYF. The DNA of the CDR3 is TGCAGTGCTAGGACTCCAAACTCCTACGAGCAGTACTTC. This chain links TRBV20-1 with TRBJ2-7; no firm D call. Between the trimmed V and J ends, which lost 3 bases and 0 bases, there was a span of 9 bases. The germline V gene has CDR1 DFQATT and CDR2 SNEGSKA (reference sequence). The CDR3 loop spans 13 amino acids.